The next 17 T cell receptor beta chains were all read from a single sample in a study of regulatory T cells in long-lasting Graves disease. Construction of TCR beta libraries relied on iRepertoire HTBI primers and on Arm-PCR targeting CDR3 regions. TCRdb passed the multiplex PCR reads through MiXCR, listing each CDR3 protein once. The sample yields about 470,000 distinct CDR3 sequences, under 15% seen once. Documented time point: newly diagnosed GD, antithyroid drugs for less than 3 months. TCR sequences were obtained from RNA taken from PBMCs. This sample was also put to use in a study of T cells in Graves' hyperthyroidism and ophthalmopathy.

The material sequenced was peripheral blood mononuclear cells (PBMCs), taken at new diagnosis, from a patient treated with antithyroid drugs. The receptors come from a woman aged 25 to 45 with Graves disease.

V is TRBV15 and J is TRBJ2-1; D uncertain. The V gene's germline CDR1 is LNHNV and CDR2 YYDKDF (reference sequence). The V end lost 3 bases, the J end lost 12 bases, and 9 bases lay between the germline ends. The length of the CDR3 is 11 residues. This chain's CDR3 is CATSRGTWQFF. The DNA of the CDR3 is TGTGCCACCAGCAGGGGAACTTGGCAGTTCTTC.

The genes are TRBV7-9 and TRBJ1-5; D is undetermined. V was trimmed by 3 bases and J by 3 bases, leaving 12 bases between them. The germline V gene has CDR1 SEHNR and CDR2 FQNEAQ (reference sequence). The CDR3 length is 15 residues. For the CDR3, the DNA is TGTGCCAGCAGCTTTGCCGGTTCGTACAATCAGCCCCAGCATTTT. The encoded protein is CASSFAGSYNQPQHF.

This clonotype has at least ten counts. The chain couples TRBV28 to TRBJ1-2, with a weak D call TRBD1 (6 bases). Trimming removed 7 bases at V and 3 bases at J, with 15 bases between. CDR1 MDHEN and CDR2 SYDVKM come from the germline V gene. CDR3 size: 14 residues. CDR3 DNA: TGTGCCAGCACCCGCCAGGGGTTGTACTATGGCTACACCTTC. Protein product: CASTRQGLYYGYTF.

This clonotype showed up just a few times. V is TRBV6-1 and J is TRBJ2-7; 7 nucleotides align to TRBD1. V gave up 3 bases and J gave up 1 base; unmatched junction bases: 3. CDR3 length: 14 amino acids. The germline CDR1 and CDR2 sequences are MNHNS and SASEGT. The CDR3 loop is CASSDYRGSYEQYF. CDR3 coding DNA: TGTGCCAGCAGTGATTACAGGGGTTCCTACGAGCAGTACTTC.

V usage is TRBV9 and J usage is TRBJ2-1; D is perhaps TRBD1 or TRBD2 (5 bases each). The CDR3 runs to 15 residues. Trimming removed 3 bases at V and 9 bases at J, with 19 bases between. The V gene's germline CDR1 is SGDLS and CDR2 YYNGEE. In DNA form, the CDR3 reads TGTGCCAGCAGCGGCCTCGGGACCCCCGCTGGTGAGCAGTTCTTC. The encoded protein is CASSGLGTPAGEQFF.

This clonotype was detected ten times or more. V usage is TRBV19 and J usage is TRBJ1-5, with D unresolved. The CDR3 contains 14 residues. V dropped 3 bases and J dropped 5 bases, with 11 bases sitting between them. Germline values: CDR1 LNHDA, CDR2 SQIVND (reference sequence). CDR3 in amino acids: CASSISGFDQPQHF. Here the CDR3 DNA reads TGTGCCAGTAGTATTTCAGGATTCGATCAGCCCCAGCATTTT.

This clonotype was detected a few times. The chain is built from TRBV18 and TRBJ2-5, with D possibly matching TRBD1 (5 bases). Germline-derived CDR1 and CDR2 are KGHSH and LQKENI. The CDR3 has 16 residues. The germline V and J ends were trimmed by 4 bases and 1 base, with 16 bases remaining between them. The CDR3: CASSLTVPRAQETQYF. DNA for the CDR3: TGTGCCAGCTCACTGACAGTACCCAGGGCCCAAGAGACCCAGTACTTC. The full variable domain, rest sourced from reference TRBV18 and TRBJ2-5, is NAGVMQNPRHLVRRRGQEARLRCSPMKGHSHVYWYRQLPEEGLKFMVYLQKENIIDESGMPKERFSAEFPKEGPSILRIQQVVRGDSAAYFCASSLTVPRAQETQYFGPGTRLLVL.

This chain uses TRBV7-3 with TRBJ2-7, with D tentatively TRBD1 or TRBD2 (6 bases each). V shed 0 bases and J shed 1 base, with 10 bases lying between them. Germline V gene sequence: CDR1 SGHTA, CDR2 FQGTGA. This CDR3 spans 15 amino acids. The CDR3 region is CASSLTGGGSYEQYF. CDR3 nucleotide sequence: TGTGCCAGCAGCTTAACAGGGGGAGGATCCTACGAGCAGTACTTC. Full variable domain (rest looked up from reference TRBV7-3 and TRBJ2-7): GAGVSQTPSNKVTEKGKYVELRCDPISGHTALYWYRQSLGQGPEFLIYFQGTGAADDSGLPNDRFFAVRPEGSVSTLKIQRTERGDSAVYLCASSLTGGGSYEQYFGPGTRLTVT.

This clonotype has just a few counts. V usage is TRBV5-1 and J usage is TRBJ2-7; 7 bases are shared with TRBD1. The CDR3 is 14 residues long. Germline V CDR1 and CDR2: SGHRS, YFSETQ. Losses at the gene ends were 0 bases for V and 3 bases for J; bases not matched to a gene: 3. The CDR3 protein is CASSLGHRGYEQYF. DNA for the CDR3: TGCGCCAGCAGCTTGGGGCACAGGGGCTACGAGCAGTACTTC.

This clonotype has at least ten counts. The genes are TRBV30 and TRBJ1-1; D ambiguous. The CDR3 totals 11 residues. Germline CDR1 GTSNPN, CDR2 SVGIG (reference sequence). The V and J ends lost 0 bases and 5 bases respectively, with 4 bases between them. The CDR3: CAWSVTTEAFF. The DNA for the CDR3 is TGTGCCTGGAGTGTTACAACTGAAGCTTTCTTT.

The sample holds a few counts of this clonotype. The genes are TRBV10-2 and TRBJ1-1; weak D call: TRBD1 (5 bases). Germline V gene data show CDR1 as WSHSY and CDR2 as SAAADI. V was cut by 7 bases and J by 4 bases, with 10 bases left in between. This CDR3 region has 12 residues. CDR3 sequence reads: CASTGRATEAFF. DNA for the CDR3: TGCGCCAGCACGGGGCGAGCCACTGAAGCTTTCTTT.

This clonotype was counted only a few times. The gene calls are TRBV27 and TRBJ1-5; 7 nucleotides match TRBD1. CDR1 is MNHEY, CDR2 SMNVEV, per germline (reference sequence). The CDR3 extends over 13 amino acids. V was pared by 5 bases and J by 7 bases, with 5 bases of the junction left unmatched. CDR3 bases: TGTGCCAGCAGTCCACAGGGGTGGCAGCCCCAGCATTTT. Encoded protein: CASSPQGWQPQHF.

J is TRBJ1-1 and V is TRBV7-3; TRBD1 aligns across 8 bases. Trimming took 3 bases from V and 1 from J; bases not matched to a gene: 4. CDR1 and CDR2 from the germline V gene are SGHTA and FQGTGA. This CDR3 comprises 15 residues. As DNA, the CDR3 is TGTGCCAGCAGCTTTACCGGGACAGGGAACACTGAAGCTTTCTTT. Amino acids: CASSFTGTGNTEAFF.

This clonotype has only a few counts. This rearrangement joins TRBV5-1 to TRBJ2-7; D is tentatively TRBD1 or TRBD2 (5 bases each). Germline V gene data show CDR1 as SGHRS and CDR2 as YFSETQ. CDR3 length: 15 amino acids. V lost 0 bases and J lost 0, with 10 bases in between. The CDR3: CASSLVRGNSYEQYF. Written as DNA, the CDR3 is TGCGCCAGCAGCTTGGTTCGGGGCAACTCCTACGAGCAGTACTTC.

In its sample, this clonotype was seen many times. V gene TRBV10-3 combines with J gene TRBJ2-1; D is unresolved. V was shortened by 7 bases and J by 4 bases, with 11 bases between the two germline ends. The CDR3 is 13 amino acids. CDR1 ENHRY and CDR2 SYGVKD come from the germline V gene. The CDR3 DNA sequence: TGTGCCATCAAACCAGATTCGTACAATGAGCAGTTCTTC. Its protein is CAIKPDSYNEQFF.

This clonotype was seen many times. The V call is TRBV18, the J call TRBJ2-3; 10 nucleotides line up with TRBD2. The V gene's germline CDR1 is KGHSH and CDR2 LQKENI. The CDR3 spans 17 residues. With 2 bases clipped from V and 1 base from J, the junction kept 6 bases outside the gene matches. Here the CDR3 DNA reads TGTGCCAGCTCACCAGAGATAGCGGGAGGTGGCACAGATACGCAGTATTTT. Encoded protein: CASSPEIAGGGTDTQYF.

This clonotype appeared many times. The rearrangement uses TRBV11-2 and TRBJ1-4; TRBD1 is a possible D gene (5 bases). Trimming stripped 6 bases from V and 6 bases from J, with 14 bases between. The CDR3 is made up of 14 amino acids. Germline V gene data show CDR1 as SGHAT and CDR2 as FQNNGV. In DNA form, the CDR3 reads TGTGCCAGCAGACCGGGGGATGAGGATGAAAAACTGTTTTTT. Protein: CASRPGDEDEKLFF.